The clone carrying this T cell receptor (beta chain) appeared a few times. Germline V lookup: CDR1 MNHEY, CDR2 SVGAGI. V lost 6 bases and J lost 8; bases outside the gene matches: 7. The CDR3 length is 13 residues. Assay used: immunoSEQ multiplex PCR; TCRdb lists only in-frame clones, some missing. The sample has tens of thousands of clones; 93% are singletons. This specimen belongs to a study of T cell changes during pregnancy in multiple sclerosis. This clonotype originated in a female donor with multiple sclerosis, enrolled in a pregnancy study. Sequences were derived from peripheral blood, sampled in the second trimester of pregnancy. The chain carries TRBV6-5 and TRBJ1-2; TRBD1 matches 9 bases. The CDR3 bases are TGTGCCAGCAGGGCGACAGGGGGGGGAGGCTACACCTTC. This translates into CASRATGGGGYTF.